This record looks at one T cell receptor beta chain sequence and its context. Its antigen is unidentified. This entry comes from a study of CD8 T cells in Susac syndrome. Study-wide context: Patients with Susac syndrome who were sequenced included over five with active disease and 8 or 9 in remission. Patients with Susac syndrome, at blood draw, were therapy-naive, on corticosteroids, or on intravenous immunoglobulin alone.

Trimming left V 6 bases short and J 1 base short, with 18 bases between. Germline V lookup: CDR1 MNHNS, CDR2 SASEGT. The CDR3 extends over 16 amino acids. General study results and limits: In total CD8+ repertoires, sixteen Susac-specific public clones were found, and CD8+ TEMRA repertoires had about five.

The RNA input was about 0.5 to 1 ug, and it was reverse transcribed with random hexamers. Amplification of TCR beta CDR3 across 54 Vbeta and 13 Jbeta was performed with immunoSEQ multiplex PCR. TCRdb called the immunoSEQ multiplex PCR reads again in MiXCR, with one record for every CDR3 protein. The sample carries some 120,000 distinct CDR3 sequences, around 94% recorded once. The receptor was derived from a human donor with Susac syndrome. The sequencing input was CD8+ T cells from PBMCs. This chain connects TRBV6-1 to TRBJ1-1, with a weak D call TRBD1 (6 bases). CDR3 loop: CASRLGALEPNTEAFF. As DNA, the CDR3 is TGTGCCAGCAGGTTGGGGGCACTTGAACCGAACACTGAAGCTTTCTTT.